This T cell receptor (beta chain) came from a study of cytomegalovirus exposure and HLA in healthy donors. Study results and caveats: The study put roughly 160 TCR beta chains on its list as cytomegalovirus-associated.

The table came from immunoSEQ multiplex PCR; TCRdb's copy has only in-frame clones and leaves some out. This repertoire shows about 88,000 clones, roughly 80% found once; its top ten account for around an eighth. As concerns this clone: Its antigen is as yet unknown.

The TCR comes from a woman aged 18-35 years in good health and CMV-seropositive. Sequenced input: PBMCs.

The DNA for the CDR3 is TGTGCCAGCAGCTCTCTAGCGGGGGGGAATGAGCAGTTCTTC. It is translated as CASSSLAGGNEQFF. This chain uses TRBV7-7 with TRBJ2-1; the match to TRBD2 covers 12 bases. The germline CDR1 and CDR2 sequences are SSHAT and FNYEAQ (reference sequence). V gave up 4 bases and J gave up 7 bases; unmatched junction bases: 2. The CDR3 is made up of 14 amino acids.